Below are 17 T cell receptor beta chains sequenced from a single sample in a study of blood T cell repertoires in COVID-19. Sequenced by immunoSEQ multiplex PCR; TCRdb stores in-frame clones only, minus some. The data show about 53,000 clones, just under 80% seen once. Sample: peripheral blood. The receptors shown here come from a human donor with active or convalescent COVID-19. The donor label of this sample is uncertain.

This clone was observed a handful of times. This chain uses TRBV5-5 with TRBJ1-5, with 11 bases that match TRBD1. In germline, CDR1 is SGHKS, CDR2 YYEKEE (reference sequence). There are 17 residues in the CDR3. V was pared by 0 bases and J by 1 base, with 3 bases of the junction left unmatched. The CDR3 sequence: CASSLVGQGASNQPQHF. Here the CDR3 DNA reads TGTGCCAGCAGCTTGGTCGGACAGGGGGCGAGCAATCAGCCCCAGCATTTT.

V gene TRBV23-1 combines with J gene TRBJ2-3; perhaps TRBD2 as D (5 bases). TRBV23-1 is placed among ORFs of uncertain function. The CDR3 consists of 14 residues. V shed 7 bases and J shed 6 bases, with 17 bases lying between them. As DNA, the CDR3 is TGCGCCAGCAACACCGGGGTGCTTTCGGATACGCAGTATTTT. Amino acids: CASNTGVLSDTQYF.

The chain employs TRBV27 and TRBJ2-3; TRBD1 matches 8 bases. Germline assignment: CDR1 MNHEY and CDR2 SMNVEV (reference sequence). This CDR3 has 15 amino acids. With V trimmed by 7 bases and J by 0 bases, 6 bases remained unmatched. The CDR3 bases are TGTGCCAGCATCCGTACAGGGGGGAGCACAGATACGCAGTATTTT. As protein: CASIRTGGSTDTQYF.

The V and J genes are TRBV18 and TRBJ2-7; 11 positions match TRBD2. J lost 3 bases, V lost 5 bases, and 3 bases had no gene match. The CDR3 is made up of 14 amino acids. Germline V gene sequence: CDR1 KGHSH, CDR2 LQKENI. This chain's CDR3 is CASSFGLAGYEQYF. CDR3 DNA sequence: TGTGCCAGCTCATTCGGACTAGCGGGCTACGAGCAGTACTTC.

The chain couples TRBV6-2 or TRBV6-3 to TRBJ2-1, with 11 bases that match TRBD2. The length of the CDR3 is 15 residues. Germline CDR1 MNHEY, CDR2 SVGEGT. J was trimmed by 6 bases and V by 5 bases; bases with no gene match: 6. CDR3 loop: CASSDIAGGLNEQFF. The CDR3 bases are TGTGCCAGCAGTGATATAGCGGGGGGGCTCAATGAGCAGTTCTTC.

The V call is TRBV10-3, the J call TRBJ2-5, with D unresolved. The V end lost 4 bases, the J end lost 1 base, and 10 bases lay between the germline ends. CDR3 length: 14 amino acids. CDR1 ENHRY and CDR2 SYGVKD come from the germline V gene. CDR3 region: CAISVANLQETQYF. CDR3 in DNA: TGTGCCATCAGTGTAGCAAACCTCCAAGAGACCCAGTACTTC.

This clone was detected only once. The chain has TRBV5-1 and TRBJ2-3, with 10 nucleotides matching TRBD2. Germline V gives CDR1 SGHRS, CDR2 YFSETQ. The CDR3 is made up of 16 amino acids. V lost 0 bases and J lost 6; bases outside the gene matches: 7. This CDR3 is CASSLAASGSGDTQYF. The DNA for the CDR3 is TGCGCCAGCAGCTTGGCCGCTAGCGGGAGCGGTGATACGCAGTATTTT.

The CDR3 spells CASTPYIGTGAEHEQYF. CDR3 sequence (DNA): TGTGCCAGTACCCCATATATTGGGACAGGGGCAGAACACGAGCAGTACTTC. The rearrangement links TRBV19 to TRBJ2-7; 10 nucleotides match TRBD1. Losses at the gene ends were 7 bases for V and 5 bases for J; bases not matched to a gene: 17. This CDR3 comprises 17 residues. Germline CDR1 reads LNHDA; CDR2 reads SQIVND (reference sequence). The full variable domain, its missing parts supplied by reference TRBV19 and TRBJ2-7, is DGGITQSPKYLFRKEGQNVTLSCEQNLNHDAMYWYRQDPGQGLRLIYYSQIVNDFQKGDIAEGYSVSREKKESFPLTVTSAQKNPTAFYLCASTPYIGTGAEHEQYFGPGTRLTVT.

The CDR3, as DNA: TGTGCCAGCAGCCGGGACAGGGGATATACTGAAGCTTTCTTT. Amino acid sequence: CASSRDRGYTEAFF. This chain links TRBV9 with TRBJ1-1; TRBD1 matches at 10 bases. CDR1 and CDR2 (germline): SGDLS, YYNGEE. The V and J ends lost 4 bases and 5 bases, in that order; junction bases with no gene match: 5. The CDR3 covers 14 residues.

CDR3 amino acids: CASSISTGRTYEQYF. CDR3 in DNA: TGTGCCAGTAGTATATCAACAGGGAGAACCTACGAGCAGTACTTC. V gene TRBV19 combines with J gene TRBJ2-7, with D maybe TRBD1 (6 bases). Germline V gene lookup returns CDR1 LNHDA and CDR2 SQIVND (reference sequence). The CDR3 has 15 residues. V was pared by 2 bases and J by 2 bases, with 13 bases between.

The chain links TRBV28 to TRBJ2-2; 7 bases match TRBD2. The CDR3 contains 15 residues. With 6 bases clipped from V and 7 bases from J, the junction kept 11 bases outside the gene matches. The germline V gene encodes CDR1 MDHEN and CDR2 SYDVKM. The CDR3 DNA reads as TGTGCCAGCAGCTATGCGGGAGTGGTAGGCGGGGAGCTGTTTTTT. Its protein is CASSYAGVVGGELFF.

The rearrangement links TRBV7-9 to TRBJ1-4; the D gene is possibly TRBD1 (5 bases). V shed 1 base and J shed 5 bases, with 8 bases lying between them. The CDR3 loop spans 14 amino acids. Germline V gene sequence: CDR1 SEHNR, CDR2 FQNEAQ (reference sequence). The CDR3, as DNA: TGTGCCAGCAGCTTAGGGGGCGAAAATGAAAAACTGTTTTTT. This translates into CASSLGGENEKLFF.

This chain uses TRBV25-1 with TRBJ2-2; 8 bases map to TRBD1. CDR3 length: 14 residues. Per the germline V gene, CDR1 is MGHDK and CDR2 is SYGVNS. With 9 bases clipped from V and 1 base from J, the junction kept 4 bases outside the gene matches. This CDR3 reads CASGGTGNTGELFF. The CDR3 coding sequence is TGTGCCAGTGGAGGGACAGGGAACACCGGGGAGCTGTTTTTT.

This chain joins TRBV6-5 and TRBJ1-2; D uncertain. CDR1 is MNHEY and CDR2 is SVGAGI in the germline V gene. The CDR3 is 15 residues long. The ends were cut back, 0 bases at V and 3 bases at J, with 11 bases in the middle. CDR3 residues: CASSYSEGSHYGYTF. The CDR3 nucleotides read TGTGCCAGCAGTTACTCTGAGGGCAGCCACTATGGCTACACCTTC.

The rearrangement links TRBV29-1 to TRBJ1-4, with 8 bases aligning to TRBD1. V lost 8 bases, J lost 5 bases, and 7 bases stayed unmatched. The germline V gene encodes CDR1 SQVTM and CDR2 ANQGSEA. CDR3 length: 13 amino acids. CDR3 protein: CSIQGDGNEKLFF. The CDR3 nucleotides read TGCAGCATACAGGGGGACGGCAATGAAAAACTGTTTTTT.

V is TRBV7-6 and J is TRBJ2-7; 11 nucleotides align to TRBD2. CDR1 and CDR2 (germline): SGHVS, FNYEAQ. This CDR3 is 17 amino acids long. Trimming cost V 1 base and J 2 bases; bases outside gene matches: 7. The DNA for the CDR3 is TGTGCCAGCAGCTTAGTTCCGGGACTAGCGGTAGCCTACGAGCAGTACTTC. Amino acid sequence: CASSLVPGLAVAYEQYF.

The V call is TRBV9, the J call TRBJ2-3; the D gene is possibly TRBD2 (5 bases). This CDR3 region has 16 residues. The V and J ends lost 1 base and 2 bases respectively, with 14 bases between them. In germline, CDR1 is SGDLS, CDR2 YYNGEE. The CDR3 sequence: CASSVSPQRPTDTQYF. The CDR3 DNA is TGTGCCAGCAGCGTAAGTCCCCAGCGGCCCACAGATACGCAGTATTTT.